This T cell receptor (beta chain) was obtained from a study of tumor and adjacent non-tumor tissue in lung cancer. Study-level information: About 4.17 million productive TCRbeta reads were obtained per sample on average.

RNA was extracted from bulk tissue without any cell sorting. Newly diagnosed lung cancer patients had thoracic surgery in China, August–late 2014, without prior chemotherapy. Remarks on this clonotype: Its antigen remains unidentified. An end of the junction does not agree with germline; a read error may underlie this.

The library came from three nested PCR rounds adapted from ARM-PCR protocols. MiXCR, applied by TCRdb to the multiplex PCR reads, yields one record per CDR3 protein. The data hold 81,000 or so distinct CDR3 sequences, with 75% to 90% observed a single time. Whole-study results and caveats: Normal lung showed higher cumulative top 100 clone frequency than tumor. Significantly higher TCR diversity was found in tumor than normal lung.

The V gene's germline CDR1 is MNHEY and CDR2 SVGAGI. CDR3 length: 12 amino acids. The gene calls are TRBV6-5 and TRBJ1-1, with 7 positions matching TRBD1. Sequencing was carried out using lung tumor tissue. This receptor was taken from a woman aged 45-65 years with non-small cell lung cancer. DNA for the CDR3: TGTGTCAGCAGCCTCAGGGGGACTGAAGCTTTCTTT. Protein sequence: CVSSLRGTEAFF.